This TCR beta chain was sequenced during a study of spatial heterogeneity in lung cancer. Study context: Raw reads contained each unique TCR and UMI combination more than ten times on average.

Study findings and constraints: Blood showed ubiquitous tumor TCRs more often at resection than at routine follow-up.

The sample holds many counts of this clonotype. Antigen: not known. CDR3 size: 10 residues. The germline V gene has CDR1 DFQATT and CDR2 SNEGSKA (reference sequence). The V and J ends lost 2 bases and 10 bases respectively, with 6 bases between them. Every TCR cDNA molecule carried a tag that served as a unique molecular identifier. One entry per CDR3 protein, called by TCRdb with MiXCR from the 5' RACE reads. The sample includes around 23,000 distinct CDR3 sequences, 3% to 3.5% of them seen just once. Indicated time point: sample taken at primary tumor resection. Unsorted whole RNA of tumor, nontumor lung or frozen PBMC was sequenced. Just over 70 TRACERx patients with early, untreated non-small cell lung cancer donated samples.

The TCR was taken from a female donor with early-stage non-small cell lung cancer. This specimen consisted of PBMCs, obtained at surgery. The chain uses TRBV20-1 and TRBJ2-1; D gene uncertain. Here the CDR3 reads CSARIREQFF. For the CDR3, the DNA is TGCAGTGCTAGAATACGAGAGCAGTTCTTC.